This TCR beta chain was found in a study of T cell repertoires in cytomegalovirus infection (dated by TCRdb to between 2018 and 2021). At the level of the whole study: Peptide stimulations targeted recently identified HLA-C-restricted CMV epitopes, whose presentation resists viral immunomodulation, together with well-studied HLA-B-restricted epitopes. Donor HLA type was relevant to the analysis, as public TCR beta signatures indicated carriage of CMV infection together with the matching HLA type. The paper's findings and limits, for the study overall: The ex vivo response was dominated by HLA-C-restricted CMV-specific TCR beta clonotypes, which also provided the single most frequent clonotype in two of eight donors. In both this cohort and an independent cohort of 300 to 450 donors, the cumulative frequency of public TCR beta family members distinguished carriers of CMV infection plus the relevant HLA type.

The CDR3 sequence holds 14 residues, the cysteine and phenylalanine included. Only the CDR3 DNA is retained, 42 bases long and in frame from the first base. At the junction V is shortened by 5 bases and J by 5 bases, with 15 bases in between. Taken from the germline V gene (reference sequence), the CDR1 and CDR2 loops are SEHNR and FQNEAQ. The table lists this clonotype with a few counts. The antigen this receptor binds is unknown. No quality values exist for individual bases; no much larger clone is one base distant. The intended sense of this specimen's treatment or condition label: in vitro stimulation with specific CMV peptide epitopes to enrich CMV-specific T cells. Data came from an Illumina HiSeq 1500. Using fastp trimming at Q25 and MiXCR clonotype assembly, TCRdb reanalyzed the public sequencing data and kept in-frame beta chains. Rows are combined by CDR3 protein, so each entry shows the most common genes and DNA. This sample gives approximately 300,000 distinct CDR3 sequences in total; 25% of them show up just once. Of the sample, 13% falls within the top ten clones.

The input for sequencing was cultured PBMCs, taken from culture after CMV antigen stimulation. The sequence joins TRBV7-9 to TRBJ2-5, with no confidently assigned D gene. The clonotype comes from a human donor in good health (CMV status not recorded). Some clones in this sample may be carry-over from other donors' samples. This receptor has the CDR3 CASSREAVRETQYF. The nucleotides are TGTGCCAGCAGCCGAGAAGCAGTCAGGGAGACCCAGTACTTC.